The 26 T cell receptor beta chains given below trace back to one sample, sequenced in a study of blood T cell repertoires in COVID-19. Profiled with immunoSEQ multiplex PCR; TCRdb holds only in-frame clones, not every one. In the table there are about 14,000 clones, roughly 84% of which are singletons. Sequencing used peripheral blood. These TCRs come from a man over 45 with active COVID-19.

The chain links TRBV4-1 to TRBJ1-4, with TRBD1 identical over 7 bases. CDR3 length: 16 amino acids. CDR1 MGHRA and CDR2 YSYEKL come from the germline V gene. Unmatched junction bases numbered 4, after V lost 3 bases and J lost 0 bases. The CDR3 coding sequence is TGCGCCAGCAGCCACCCGGGGACAGCAACTAATGAAAAACTGTTTTTT. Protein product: CASSHPGTATNEKLFF.

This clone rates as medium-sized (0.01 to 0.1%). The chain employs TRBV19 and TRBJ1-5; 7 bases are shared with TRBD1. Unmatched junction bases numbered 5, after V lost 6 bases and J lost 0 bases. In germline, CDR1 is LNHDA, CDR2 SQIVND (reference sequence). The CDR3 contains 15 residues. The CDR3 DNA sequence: TGTGCCAGTAGCGCGGGACAGCATAGCAATCAGCCCCAGCATTTT. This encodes CASSAGQHSNQPQHF.

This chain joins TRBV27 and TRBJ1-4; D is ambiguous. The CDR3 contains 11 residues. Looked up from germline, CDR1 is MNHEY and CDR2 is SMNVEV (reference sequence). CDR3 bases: TGTGAGAGGGTAGAAAATGAAAAACTGTTTTTT. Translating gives CERVENEKLFF.

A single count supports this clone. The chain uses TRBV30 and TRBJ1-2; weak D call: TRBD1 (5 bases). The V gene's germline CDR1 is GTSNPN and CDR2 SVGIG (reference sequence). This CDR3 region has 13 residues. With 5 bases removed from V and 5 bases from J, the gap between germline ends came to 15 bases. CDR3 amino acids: CAWGRQTVYGYTF. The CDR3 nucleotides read TGTGCCTGGGGGAGACAGACGGTATATGGCTACACCTTC.

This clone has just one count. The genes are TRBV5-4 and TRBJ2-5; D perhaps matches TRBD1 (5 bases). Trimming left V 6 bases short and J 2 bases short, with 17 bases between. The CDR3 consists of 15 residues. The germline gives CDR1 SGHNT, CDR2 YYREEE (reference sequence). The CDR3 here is CASTLGATSQETQYF. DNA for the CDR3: TGTGCCAGCACCCTTGGGGCCACGAGTCAAGAGACCCAGTACTTC.

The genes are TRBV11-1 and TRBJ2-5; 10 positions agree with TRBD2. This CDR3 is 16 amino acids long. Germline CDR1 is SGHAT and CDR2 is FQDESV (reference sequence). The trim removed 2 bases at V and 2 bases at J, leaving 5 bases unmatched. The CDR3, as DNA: TGTGCCAGCAGCTTACTCGGGACTAGCGTTCAAGAGACCCAGTACTTC. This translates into CASSLLGTSVQETQYF.

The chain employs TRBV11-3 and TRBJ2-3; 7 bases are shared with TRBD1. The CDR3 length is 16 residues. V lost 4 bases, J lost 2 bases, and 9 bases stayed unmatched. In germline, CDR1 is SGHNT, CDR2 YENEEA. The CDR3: CASSWRQGPDTDTQYF. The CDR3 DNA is TGTGCCAGCAGCTGGAGACAGGGCCCAGACACAGATACGCAGTATTTT.

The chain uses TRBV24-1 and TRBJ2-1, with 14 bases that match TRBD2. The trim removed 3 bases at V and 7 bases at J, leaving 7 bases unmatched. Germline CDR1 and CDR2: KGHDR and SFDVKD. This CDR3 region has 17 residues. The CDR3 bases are TGTGCCACCAGTGATACTGAGGGACTAGCGGGAGCGAATGAGCAGTTCTTC. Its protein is CATSDTEGLAGANEQFF.

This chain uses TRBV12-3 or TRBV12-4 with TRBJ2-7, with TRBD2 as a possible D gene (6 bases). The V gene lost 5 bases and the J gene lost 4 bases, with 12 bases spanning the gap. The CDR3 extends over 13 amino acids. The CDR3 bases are TGTGCCAGCAGTCCCGTCGGGAGTTACGAGCAGTACTTC. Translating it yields CASSPVGSYEQYF.

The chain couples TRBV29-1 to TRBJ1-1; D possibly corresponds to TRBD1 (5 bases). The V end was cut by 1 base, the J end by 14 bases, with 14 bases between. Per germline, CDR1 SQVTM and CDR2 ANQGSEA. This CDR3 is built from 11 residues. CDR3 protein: CSVEVGAGGFF. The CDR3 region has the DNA TGCAGCGTTGAAGTTGGGGCAGGCGGCTTCTTT. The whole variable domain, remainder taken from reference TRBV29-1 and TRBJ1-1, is SAVISQKPSRDICQRGTSLTIQCQVDSQVTMMFWYRQQPGQSLTLIATANQGSEATYESGFVIDKFPISRPNLTFSTLTVSNMSPEDSSIYLCSVEVGAGGFFGQGTRLTVV.

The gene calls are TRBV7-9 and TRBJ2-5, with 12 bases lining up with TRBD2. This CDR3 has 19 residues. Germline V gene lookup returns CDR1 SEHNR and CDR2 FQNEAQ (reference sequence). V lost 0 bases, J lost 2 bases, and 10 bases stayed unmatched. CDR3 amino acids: CASSLAPSSGRENQETQYF. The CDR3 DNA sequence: TGTGCCAGCAGCTTAGCGCCATCTAGCGGGAGGGAAAATCAAGAGACCCAGTACTTC.

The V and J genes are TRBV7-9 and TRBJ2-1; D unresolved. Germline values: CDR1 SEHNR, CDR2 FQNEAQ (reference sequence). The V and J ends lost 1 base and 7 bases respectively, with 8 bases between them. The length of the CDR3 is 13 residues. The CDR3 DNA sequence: TGTGCCAGCAGCTTAGGGGTCGGGAATGAGCAGTTCTTC. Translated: CASSLGVGNEQFF. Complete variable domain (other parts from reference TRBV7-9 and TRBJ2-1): DTGVSQNPRHKITKRGQNVTFRCDPISEHNRLYWYRQTLGQGPEFLTYFQNEAQLEKSRLLSDRFSAERPKGSFSTLEIQRTEQGDSAMYLCASSLGVGNEQFFGPGTRLTVL.

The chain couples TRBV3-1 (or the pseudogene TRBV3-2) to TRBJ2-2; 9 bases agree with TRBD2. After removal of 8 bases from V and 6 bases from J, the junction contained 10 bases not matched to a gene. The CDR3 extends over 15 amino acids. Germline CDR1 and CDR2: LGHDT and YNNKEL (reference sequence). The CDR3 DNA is TGTGCCAGCGTCGGGGCTAGCGGGATGCCCGGGGAGCTGTTTTTT. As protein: CASVGASGMPGELFF.

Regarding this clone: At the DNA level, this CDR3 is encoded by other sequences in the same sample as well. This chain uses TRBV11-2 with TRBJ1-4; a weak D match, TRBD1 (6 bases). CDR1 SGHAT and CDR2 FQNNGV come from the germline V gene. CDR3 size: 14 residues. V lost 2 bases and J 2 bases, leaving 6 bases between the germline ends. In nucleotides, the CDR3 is TGTGCCAGCAGCTTAACAGGGACTAATGAAAAACTGTTTTTT. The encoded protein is CASSLTGTNEKLFF.

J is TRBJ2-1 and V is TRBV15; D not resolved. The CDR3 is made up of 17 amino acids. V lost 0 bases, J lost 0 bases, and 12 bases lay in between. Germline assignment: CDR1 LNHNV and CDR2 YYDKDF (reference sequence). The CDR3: CATSREGSPLSYNEQFF. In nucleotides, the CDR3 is TGTGCCACCAGCAGAGAAGGTAGCCCCCTCTCCTACAATGAGCAGTTCTTC.

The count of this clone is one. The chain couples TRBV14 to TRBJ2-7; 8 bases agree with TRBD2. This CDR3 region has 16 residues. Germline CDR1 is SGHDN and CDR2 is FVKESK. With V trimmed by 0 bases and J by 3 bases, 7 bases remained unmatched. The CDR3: CASSQDSGSWDYEQYF. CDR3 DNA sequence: TGTGCCAGCAGCCAAGACAGCGGGAGTTGGGACTACGAGCAGTACTTC.

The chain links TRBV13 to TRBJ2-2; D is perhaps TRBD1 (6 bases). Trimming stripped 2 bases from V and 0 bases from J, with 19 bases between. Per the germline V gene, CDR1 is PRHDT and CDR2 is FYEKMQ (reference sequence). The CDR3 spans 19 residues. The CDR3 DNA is TGTGCCAGCAGCTTAAAAGTACTCTGGACAGCCTCGAACACCGGGGAGCTGTTTTTT. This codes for CASSLKVLWTASNTGELFF.

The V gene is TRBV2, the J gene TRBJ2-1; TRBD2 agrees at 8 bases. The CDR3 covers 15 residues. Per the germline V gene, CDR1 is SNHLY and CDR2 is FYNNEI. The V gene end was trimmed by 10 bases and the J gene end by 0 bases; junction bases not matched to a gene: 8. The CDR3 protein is CATLIGGASYNEQFF. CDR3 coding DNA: TGTGCCACCCTAATCGGGGGGGCCTCCTACAATGAGCAGTTCTTC. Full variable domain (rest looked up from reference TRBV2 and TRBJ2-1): EPEVTQTPSHQVTQMGQEVILRCVPISNHLYFYWYRQILGQKVEFLVSFYNNEISEKSEIFDDQFSVERPDGSNFTLKIRSTKLEDSAMYFCATLIGGASYNEQFFGPGTRLTVL.

CDR3 coding DNA: TGTGCAAGTCGCTTAGCTCCAGCGGGTTTTGGCACTGAAGCTTTCTTT. This translates into CASRLAPAGFGTEAFF. This chain links TRBV12-2 with TRBJ1-1. TRBV12-2 is listed as a pseudogene. This CDR3 has 16 residues.

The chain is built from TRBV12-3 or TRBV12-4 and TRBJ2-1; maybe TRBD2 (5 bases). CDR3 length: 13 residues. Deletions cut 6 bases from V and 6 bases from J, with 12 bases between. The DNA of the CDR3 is TGTGCCAGCAGCCTTACTAGGGCCAATGAGCAGTTCTTC. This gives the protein CASSLTRANEQFF.

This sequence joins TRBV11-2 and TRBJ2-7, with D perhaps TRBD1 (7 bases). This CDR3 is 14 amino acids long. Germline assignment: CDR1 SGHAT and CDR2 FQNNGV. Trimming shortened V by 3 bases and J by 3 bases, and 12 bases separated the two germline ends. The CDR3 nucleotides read TGTGCCAGCAGCTTGCGGGACAGAAACTACGAGCAGTACTTC. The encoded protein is CASSLRDRNYEQYF.

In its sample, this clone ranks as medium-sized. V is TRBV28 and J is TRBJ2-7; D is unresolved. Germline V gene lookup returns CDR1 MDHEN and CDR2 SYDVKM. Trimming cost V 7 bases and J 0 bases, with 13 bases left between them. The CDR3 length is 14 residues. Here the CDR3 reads CASTREVNSYEQYF. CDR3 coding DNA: TGTGCCAGCACCCGAGAGGTAAACTCCTACGAGCAGTACTTC.

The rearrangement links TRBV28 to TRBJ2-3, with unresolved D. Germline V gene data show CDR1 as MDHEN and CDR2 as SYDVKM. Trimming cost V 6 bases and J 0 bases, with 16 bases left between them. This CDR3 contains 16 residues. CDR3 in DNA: TGTGCCAGCAGAACCCTGAGCGACGCGAGCACAGATACGCAGTATTTT. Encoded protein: CASRTLSDASTDTQYF. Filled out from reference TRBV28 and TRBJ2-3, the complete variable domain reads DVKVTQSSRYLVKRTGEKVFLECVQDMDHENMFWYRQDPGLGLRLIYFSYDVKMKEKGDIPEGYSVSREKKERFSLILESASTNQTSMYLCASRTLSDASTDTQYFGPGTRLTVL.

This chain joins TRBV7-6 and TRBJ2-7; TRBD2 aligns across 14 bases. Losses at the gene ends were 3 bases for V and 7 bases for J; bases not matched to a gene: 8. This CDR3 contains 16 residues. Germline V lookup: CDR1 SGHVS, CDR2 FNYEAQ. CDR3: CASSFRLAGGPGEQYF. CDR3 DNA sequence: TGTGCCAGCAGCTTCCGACTAGCGGGAGGGCCGGGAGAGCAGTACTTC.

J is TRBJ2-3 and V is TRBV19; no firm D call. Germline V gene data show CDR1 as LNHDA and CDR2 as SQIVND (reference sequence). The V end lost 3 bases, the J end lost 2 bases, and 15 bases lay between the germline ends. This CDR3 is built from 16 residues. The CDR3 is CASSIGLNSYTDTQYF. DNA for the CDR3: TGTGCCAGTAGTATCGGTCTGAACTCCTACACAGATACGCAGTATTTT.

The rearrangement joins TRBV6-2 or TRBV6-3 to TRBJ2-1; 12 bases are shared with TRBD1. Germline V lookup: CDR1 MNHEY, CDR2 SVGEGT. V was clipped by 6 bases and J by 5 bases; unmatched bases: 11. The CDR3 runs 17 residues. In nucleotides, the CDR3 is TGTGCCAGCAGATACATATTCGGGACAGGGGGCGACAATGAGCAGTTCTTC. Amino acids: CASRYIFGTGGDNEQFF.